A selection of T cell receptor beta chains follows, all from one sample in a study of T cells in localized non-small cell lung cancer. Data came from immunoSEQ multiplex PCR; TCRdb stores just in-frame clones and leaves some out. The table includes some 30,000 clones, roughly nine tenths detected once. Source: PBMCs, taken before any cancer treatment. These receptors originate from a man aged 40 to 75 with stage II lung adenocarcinoma. CDR3s include the opening cysteine and the closing phenylalanine or tryptophan. D genes are given only for firm matches. Clone size is shown for a subset of rows, as once, few, many or a class of expanded clone.

D,J,size,V,DNA,CDR3
.,TRBJ2-7,.,TRBV28,TGTGCCAGCAGTTGGGGTTACGAGCAGTACTTC,CASSWGYEQYF
TRBD2,TRBJ2-3,.,TRBV28,TGTGCCAGCACGTCGGCGGGAGGGGCAGATACGCAGTATTTT,CASTSAGGADTQYF
.,TRBJ1-1,.,TRBV14,TGTGCCAGCAGCCAAGTTAAGGTCTTGGGGAACACTGAAGCTTTCTTT,CASSQVKVLGNTEAFF
.,TRBJ2-7,.,TRBV6-5,TGTGCCAGCAGTTACCAAGCGGTTCCCTCCTACGAGCAGTACTTC,CASSYQAVPSYEQYF
.,TRBJ2-7,.,TRBV27,TGTGCCAGCAGTCCAATGGACAGCCACTCCTACGAGCAGTACTTC,CASSPMDSHSYEQYF
.,TRBJ2-7,once,TRBV11-2,TGTGCCAGCAGCTTAGTCCCCCCCGTGCAGTACTTC,CASSLVPPVQYF
.,TRBJ2-1,.,TRBV7-3,TGTGCCAGCAGCTTAAACGTCTATGAGCAGTTCTTC,CASSLNVYEQFF
.,TRBJ2-1,.,TRBV27,TGTGCCAGCAGTTTATCGCGGCGAACGAGCTCCTACAATGAGCAGTTCTTC,CASSLSRRTSSYNEQFF
TRBD1,TRBJ2-3,.,TRBV29-1,TGCAGCGTTGAGCCGGGACAGGGGTTCTCTACGCAGTATTTT,CSVEPGQGFSTQYF
TRBD1,TRBJ1-1,.,TRBV29-1,TGCAGCGGCGACCCGGGACAGGGAAACACTGAAGCTTTCTTT,CSGDPGQGNTEAFF